This is a list of T cell receptor beta chains from one sample in a study of STAT5B mutations in CD4+ large granular lymphocyte leukemia. Clones were sequenced by immunoSEQ multiplex PCR, and TCRdb holds only the in-frame ones, with some missing. Seen here are over 25,000 clones, around 81% observed once, and the top ten hold around 0.33%. Sequencing was carried out using CD4+ T cells from blood buffy coats. The receptor set was obtained from a human donor in good health. Both conserved end residues are part of each CDR3. Each record gives: CDR3 DNA, CDR3 protein, D gene, J gene, clone size, V gene. D genes are given only for firm matches. A clone size is listed for some rows: how often the clone was seen (once, few, many), or a class if it is expanded.

TGTGCCAGCTCACCAGCGGGTTATGGCTACACCTTC	CASSPAGYGYTF	-	TRBJ1-2	once	TRBV18
TGTGCCAGCAGTTCCTCGGGGGACGAAAAACTGTTTTTT	CASSSSGDEKLFF	-	TRBJ1-4	-	TRBV28
TGCGCCAGCAGCCATGACTATCCGGGACAGCTCTATGGCTACACCTTC	CASSHDYPGQLYGYTF	TRBD1	TRBJ1-2	-	TRBV4-3
TGTGCCAGCAGTGAACGGGCGGGGGGAGGGCCCCACAATGAGCAGTTCTTC	CASSERAGGGPHNEQFF	TRBD2	TRBJ2-1	-	TRBV25-1
TGTGCCAGCAGCTCCTCTAGCGGGCGCACAGATACGCAGTATTTT	CASSSSSGRTDTQYF	TRBD2	TRBJ2-3	-	TRBV11-3
TGTGCCAGCAGTCCCCGGACTAGCGGGGGGGCGTACAATGAGCAGTTCTTC	CASSPRTSGGAYNEQFF	TRBD2	TRBJ2-1	-	TRBV27
TGCAGCGTTACTTCGGGCAGGGTAGCTGAAGCTTTCTTT	CSVTSGRVAEAFF	-	TRBJ1-1	-	TRBV29-1
TGTGCCGCGGGACGGGGGCGGGAGCTGCTTGCAGATACGCAGTATTTT	CAAGRGRELLADTQYF	-	TRBJ2-3	-	TRBV5-8
TGCAGTGCTGACCGTGACAGGGACCAGTACTTC	CSADRDRDQYF	TRBD1	TRBJ2-4	-	TRBV20-1
TGTGCCAGCAGCCCCTGGGGCGGGAGCTCCTACAATGAGCAGTTCTTC	CASSPWGGSSYNEQFF	TRBD2	TRBJ2-1	-	TRBV7-2
TGTGCCAGCAGCTTAGGTAGAGCTACGCAGTATTTT	CASSLGRATQYF	-	TRBJ2-3	-	TRBV7-2
TGTGCCAGCAGTTTCCAGGGCAGGAGAGATGAGCAGTTCTTC	CASSFQGRRDEQFF	-	TRBJ2-1	-	TRBV28
TGCGCCAGCAGCGCCTACAGGGTGGGGACTGAAGCTTTCTTT	CASSAYRVGTEAFF	-	TRBJ1-1	-	TRBV5-1
TGTGCTAGCAGCCCTAGCGGGAGTTTCGAGACCCAGTACTTC	CASSPSGSFETQYF	TRBD2	TRBJ2-5	-	TRBV7-7
TGTGCCAGCAGCTTGGGACAGGGGACTCAGCCCCAGCATTTT	CASSLGQGTQPQHF	TRBD1	TRBJ1-5	-	TRBV7-6
TGTGCCAGCGGCTCCAGGGGGGCCTATAATTCACCCCTCCACTTT	CASGSRGAYNSPLHF	TRBD1	TRBJ1-6	-	TRBV7-9
TGTGCCAGCAGCTTTCGAGGTACCCGGCGGGCTCAAGAGACCCAGTACTTC	CASSFRGTRRAQETQYF	-	TRBJ2-5	-	TRBV5-6